This T cell receptor (beta chain) was documented in a study of identical twins. This clonotype was detected only a few times. Its antigen remains unidentified. Germline-derived CDR1 and CDR2 are MNHNS and SASEGT. V was cut by 3 bases and J by 4 bases, with 9 bases left in between. The CDR3 has 13 residues. Unique molecular identifiers were present on the cDNA, which also gained a universal primer site by template switching. A single record per CDR3 protein comes from TCRdb applying MiXCR to the 5' RACE reads. Of fewer than 800,000 distinct CDR3 sequences in the sample, about 7% were seen once. Points from the study as a whole: It was cross-sectional statistical analysis, not following the same donors, that the conclusions relied on. Low generation probability was overrepresented in out-of-frame alpha sequences shared by twins.

These same data were also listed under a study on yellow fever vaccine responses in identical twins.

V is TRBV6-1 and J is TRBJ2-5, with no clear D. The clonotype originates from a woman under 30 in good health. Sequencing was done on a sample of PBMCs. The CDR3 coding sequence is TGTGCCAGCAGTGACCCCGGCCCAGAGACCCAGTACTTC. This encodes CASSDPGPETQYF.